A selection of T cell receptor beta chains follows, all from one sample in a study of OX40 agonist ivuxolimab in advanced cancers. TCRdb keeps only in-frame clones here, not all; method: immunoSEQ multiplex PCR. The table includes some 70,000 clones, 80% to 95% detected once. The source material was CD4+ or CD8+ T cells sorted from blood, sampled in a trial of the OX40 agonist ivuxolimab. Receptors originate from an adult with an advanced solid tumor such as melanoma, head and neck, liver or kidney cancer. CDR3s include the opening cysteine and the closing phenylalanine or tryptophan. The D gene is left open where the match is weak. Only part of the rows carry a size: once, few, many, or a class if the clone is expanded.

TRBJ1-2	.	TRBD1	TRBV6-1	CASSVPLTGGLGYTF	TGTGCCAGCAGTGTTCCCTTGACAGGGGGCCTTGGCTACACCTTC
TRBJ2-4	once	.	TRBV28	CASTSKNIQYF	TGTGCCAGCACTAGCAAAAACATTCAGTACTTC
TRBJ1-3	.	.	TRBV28	CASEAGPGNTIYF	TGTGCCAGCGAAGCAGGGCCTGGAAACACCATATATTTT
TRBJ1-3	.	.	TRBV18	CASSPNGEGNTIYF	TGTGCCAGCTCACCAAACGGGGAAGGAAACACCATATATTTT
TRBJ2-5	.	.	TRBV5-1	CASSWNRNPRETQYF	TGCGCCAGCAGCTGGAACAGAAACCCCCGGGAGACCCAGTACTTC
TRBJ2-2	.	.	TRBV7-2	CASSLNQPSSSWGELFF	TGTGCCAGCAGCTTAAACCAGCCATCTAGCAGTTGGGGGGAGCTGTTTTTT
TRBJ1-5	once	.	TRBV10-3	CAISGGRDQPQHF	TGTGCCATCAGTGGGGGGAGAGATCAGCCCCAGCATTTT
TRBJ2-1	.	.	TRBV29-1	CSVGAEKNEQFF	TGCAGCGTTGGGGCAGAAAAGAATGAGCAGTTCTTC
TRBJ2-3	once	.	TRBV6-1	CASIIAHTQYF	TGTGCCAGCATCATAGCGCATACGCAGTATTTT
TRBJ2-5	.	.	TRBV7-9	CASSSGETQYF	TGTGCCAGCAGCTCGGGGGAGACCCAGTACTTC
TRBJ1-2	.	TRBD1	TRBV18	CASSPGQGVDYGYTF	TGTGCCAGCTCACCTGGACAGGGGGTCGACTATGGCTACACCTTC
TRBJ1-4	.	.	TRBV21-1	CASSKEGQEKLFF	TGTGCCAGCAGCAAAGAGGGACAGGAAAAACTGTTTTTT
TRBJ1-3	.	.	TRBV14	CASSLISGNTIYF	TGTGCCAGCAGCCTGATCTCTGGAAACACCATATATTTT
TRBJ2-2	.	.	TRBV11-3	CASSLFGRSTGELFF	TGTGCCAGCAGCTTATTTGGGAGGAGCACCGGGGAGCTGTTTTTT
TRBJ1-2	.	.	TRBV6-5	CASSFGGPGYGYTF	TGTGCCAGCAGTTTCGGGGGGCCTGGCTATGGCTACACCTTC